The 27 T cell receptor beta chains given below trace back to one sample, sequenced in a study of T cell repertoires in cytomegalovirus infection. Using its own MiXCR run on the reads, TCRdb lists one record per CDR3 protein. The sample yields under 300,000 distinct CDR3 sequences, roughly 12% seen once. The sequenced material came from PBMCs. These receptors all come from a human donor in good health (CMV status not recorded). Some clones in this sample may be carry-over from other donors' samples.

The CDR3 loop reads CASSLDGGGAIAYNEQFF. In DNA, the CDR3 is TGTGCCAGCAGTTTGGACGGTGGGGGGGCTATCGCCTACAATGAGCAGTTCTTC. The V gene is TRBV28, the J gene TRBJ2-1; a weak D match, TRBD2 (7 bases). V dropped 3 bases and J dropped 2 bases, with 20 bases sitting between them. CDR1 and CDR2 (germline): MDHEN, SYDVKM. This CDR3 comprises 18 residues. The full variable domain, with the rest looked up from reference TRBV28 and TRBJ2-1, is DVKVTQSSRYLVKRTGEKVFLECVQDMDHENMFWYRQDPGLGLRLIYFSYDVKMKEKGDIPEGYSVSREKKERFSLILESASTNQTSMYLCASSLDGGGAIAYNEQFFGPGTRLTVL.

This clonotype was detected ten times or more. The chain uses TRBV19 and TRBJ1-2; no reliable D call. Trimming shortened V by 5 bases and J by 6 bases, and 22 bases separated the two germline ends. The germline CDR1 and CDR2 sequences are LNHDA and SQIVND (reference sequence). The CDR3 is made up of 16 amino acids. CDR3 amino acids: CASSGGPRFVSNGYTF. Here the CDR3 DNA reads TGTGCCAGTAGTGGCGGACCCCGGTTTGTAAGCAATGGCTACACCTTC.

The sample holds a few counts of this clonotype. This chain connects TRBV5-6 to TRBJ2-5, with D tentatively TRBD1 (6 bases). CDR1 SGHDT and CDR2 YYEEEE come from the germline V gene. This CDR3 contains 16 residues. V lost 0 bases and J 4 bases, leaving 16 bases between the germline ends. This CDR3 reads CASSLVGQRAAETQYF. Written as DNA, the CDR3 is TGTGCCAGCAGCTTGGTTGGACAGAGGGCAGCAGAGACCCAGTACTTC.

CDR3 region: CASAGTGELLIYGYTF. For the CDR3, the DNA is TGTGCCAGTGCCGGGACAGGCGAACTCTTGATCTATGGCTACACCTTC. The V gene is TRBV19, the J gene TRBJ1-2; TRBD1 agrees at 8 bases. The trim removed 8 bases at V and 4 bases at J, leaving 15 bases unmatched. The CDR3 is 16 amino acids. Germline-derived CDR1 and CDR2 are LNHDA and SQIVND (reference sequence). Full variable domain (outside the CDR3, taken from reference TRBV19 and TRBJ1-2): DGGITQSPKYLFRKEGQNVTLSCEQNLNHDAMYWYRQDPGQGLRLIYYSQIVNDFQKGDIAEGYSVSREKKESFPLTVTSAQKNPTAFYLCASAGTGELLIYGYTFGSGTRLTVV.

The chain carries TRBV29-1 and TRBJ2-3; 7 bases align to TRBD2. There are 14 residues in the CDR3. J was trimmed by 1 base and V by 6 bases; bases with no gene match: 7. Germline values: CDR1 SQVTM, CDR2 ANQGSEA. The DNA for the CDR3 is TGCAGCGTCGCCGCGGGGGTCGGCACAGATACGCAGTATTTT. Its protein product is CSVAAGVGTDTQYF.

This clonotype was observed many times. The chain has TRBV19 and TRBJ2-2, with TRBD1 as a possible D gene (6 bases). The CDR3 covers 14 residues. Trimming shortened V by 5 bases and J by 4 bases, and 11 bases separated the two germline ends. Looked up from germline, CDR1 is LNHDA and CDR2 is SQIVND (reference sequence). The CDR3 DNA is TGTGCCAGTAGTCGAACAGGGCTCACCGGGGAGCTGTTTTTT. Protein sequence: CASSRTGLTGELFF.

This clonotype was counted at least ten times. The J gene is TRBJ2-3, the V gene TRBV28, with no clear D. The CDR3 spans 15 residues. Deletions cut 10 bases from V and 6 bases from J, with 23 bases between. Germline CDR1 is MDHEN and CDR2 is SYDVKM. CDR3 bases: TGTGCCACCTCCTTGGTCGCGTTGGCACGGGATACGCAGTATTTT. This encodes CATSLVALARDTQYF.

This clonotype was detected many times. The chain has TRBV2 and TRBJ1-1; no reliable D call. The CDR3 consists of 12 residues. The V and J ends lost 6 bases and 1 base respectively, with 6 bases between them. Germline CDR1 SNHLY, CDR2 FYNNEI. For the CDR3, the DNA is TGTGCCAGCAGCATACCGAACACTGAAGCTTTCTTT. It specifies CASSIPNTEAFF.

The chain recombines TRBV6-5 with TRBJ2-7; D call uncertain. The CDR3 runs 14 residues. V lost 6 bases to trimming and J lost 0 bases, with 12 bases between them. Germline loops: CDR1 MNHEY, CDR2 SVGAGI. The CDR3 bases are TGTGCCAGCAGACCCCCGCAGAGCTCCTACGAGCAGTACTTC. This translates into CASRPPQSSYEQYF.

In this sample, this clonotype turned up many times. V usage is TRBV7-2 and J usage is TRBJ1-5, with D unresolved. The CDR3 runs 12 residues. Germline assignment: CDR1 SGHTA and CDR2 FQGNSA. V was trimmed by 1 base and J by 6 bases, leaving 4 bases between them. The DNA of the CDR3 is TGTGCCAGCAGCTTAGTGGCTCAGCCCCAGCATTTT. This sequence encodes CASSLVAQPQHF.

This clonotype has more than one count but fewer than ten. The V gene is TRBV20-1, the J gene TRBJ1-1, with a weak D call TRBD1 (5 bases). The CDR3 consists of 15 residues. CDR1 is DFQATT and CDR2 is SNEGSKA in the germline V gene (reference sequence). Trimming removed 3 bases from V and 0 bases from J, with 14 bases in between. In DNA form, the CDR3 reads TGCAGTGCTAGGGGGCAGGGAAGATTGAACACTGAAGCTTTCTTT. It encodes CSARGQGRLNTEAFF.

This clonotype occurred a few times. This chain links TRBV20-1 with TRBJ1-2; D unclear. The ends were cut back, 1 base at V and 6 bases at J, with 15 bases in the middle. The CDR3 is 14 residues long. Looked up from germline, CDR1 is DFQATT and CDR2 is SNEGSKA (reference sequence). The CDR3 DNA reads as TGCAGTGCTAGAGGGGCGGCGAGTAGGAATGGCTACACCTTC. Encoded protein: CSARGAASRNGYTF.

This chain connects TRBV20-1 to TRBJ2-6; 8 bases line up with TRBD2. This CDR3 has 15 residues. The germline CDR1 and CDR2 sequences are DFQATT and SNEGSKA (reference sequence). The V segment lost 3 bases and the J segment 0 bases; nucleotides outside the gene matches: 1. CDR3 sequence reads: CSASLAGSGANVLTF. CDR3 DNA sequence: TGCAGTGCTAGCCTAGCGGGCTCTGGGGCCAACGTCCTGACTTTC.

This clonotype was recorded at least ten times. The chain employs TRBV24-1 and TRBJ2-2; no clear D. Germline loops: CDR1 KGHDR, CDR2 SFDVKD. With 5 bases removed from V and 2 bases from J, the gap between germline ends came to 5 bases. The CDR3 spans 13 residues. The CDR3: CATSGANTGELFF. The CDR3 bases are TGTGCCACCAGTGGGGCAAACACCGGGGAGCTGTTTTTT.

This clonotype was detected only a few times. This chain connects TRBV19 to TRBJ1-2; D may be TRBD1 (5 bases). The CDR3 loop spans 14 amino acids. Trimming stripped 4 bases from V and 0 bases from J, with 9 bases between. Germline loops: CDR1 LNHDA, CDR2 SQIVND (reference sequence). This CDR3 is CASSTGPTNYGYTF. CDR3 nucleotides: TGTGCCAGTAGTACGGGACCGACTAACTATGGCTACACCTTC.

This clonotype has ten or more counts. The rearrangement joins TRBV4-2 to TRBJ1-2; D remains ambiguous. The V gene lost 2 bases and the J gene lost 2 bases, with 6 bases spanning the gap. CDR1 and CDR2 from the germline V gene are LGHNA and YNFKEQ. The CDR3 totals 13 residues. Written as DNA, the CDR3 is TGTGCCAGCAGCCAATTAGGGAACTATGGCTACACCTTC. Translated, it gives CASSQLGNYGYTF.

The chain employs TRBV30 and TRBJ1-1; D not certain. Looked up from germline, CDR1 is GTSNPN and CDR2 is SVGIG (reference sequence). CDR3 size: 13 residues. V lost 3 bases to trimming and J lost 1 base, with 9 bases between them. CDR3 amino acids: CAWSQTANTEAFF. CDR3 nucleotide sequence: TGTGCCTGGAGCCAAACAGCGAACACTGAAGCTTTCTTT.

Points on this clonotype: A much more abundant neighbour one base away suggests this may be a read error. The J gene is TRBJ1-1, the V gene TRBV6-5; D gene uncertain. CDR1 is MNHEY and CDR2 is SVGAGI in the germline V gene. This CDR3 is built from 12 residues. The CDR3 sequence is CDIRPGNTEAFF. CDR3 bases: TGTGACATCCGCCCGGGTAACACTGAAGCTTTCTTT.

This clonotype was recorded a few times. V gene TRBV19 combines with J gene TRBJ2-7; D is perhaps TRBD1 or TRBD2 (5 bases each). Trimming cost V 8 bases and J 1 base, with 15 bases left between them. The CDR3 length is 14 residues. CDR1 and CDR2 (germline): LNHDA, SQIVND (reference sequence). In nucleotides, the CDR3 is TGTGCCAGTGGACTGACTGGGACGTCCTACGAGCAGTACTTC. Protein: CASGLTGTSYEQYF.

This clonotype appeared many times. Compared with germline, one end of the junction differs, possibly owing to a read error. The gene calls are TRBV20-1 and TRBJ1-1; the match to TRBD1 covers 12 bases. Germline V gene lookup returns CDR1 DFQATT and CDR2 SNEGSKA (reference sequence). The CDR3 spans 12 residues. As DNA, the CDR3 is TGCAGTGCGAAAGCCGGGACAGGGGGCGTCCTCTTT. It specifies CSAKAGTGGVLF.

This clonotype was counted only a few times. The V call is TRBV4-2, the J call TRBJ2-6; 9 bases align to TRBD1. Germline V gene lookup returns CDR1 LGHNA and CDR2 YNFKEQ. J lost 2 bases, V lost 1 base, and 3 bases had no gene match. The CDR3 is 17 amino acids. In nucleotides, the CDR3 is TGTGCCAGCAGCCAAGGTCGGACAGGGGCTGGGGCCAACGTCCTGACTTTC. Translation gives CASSQGRTGAGANVLTF.

The J gene is TRBJ2-6, the V gene TRBV6-2 or TRBV6-3, with a weak D call TRBD1 (6 bases). Germline CDR1 is MNHEY and CDR2 is SVGEGT. This CDR3 region has 17 residues. Trimming removed 7 bases at V and 0 bases at J, with 16 bases between. CDR3 amino acids: CASTDRTASSGANVLTF. DNA of the CDR3: TGTGCCAGCACAGATAGGACAGCCTCCTCTGGGGCCAACGTCCTGACTTTC.

This sequence joins TRBV6-1 and TRBJ2-7; 11 positions agree with TRBD2. Trimming removed 5 bases from V and 0 bases from J; junction bases left unmatched: 3. This CDR3 contains 15 residues. Germline CDR1 MNHNS, CDR2 SASEGT. The CDR3: CASSTTSGSSYEQYF. The CDR3 DNA is TGTGCCAGCAGTACTACTAGCGGGAGCTCCTACGAGCAGTACTTC.

The sample holds many counts of this clonotype. The chain uses TRBV20-1 and TRBJ1-2; D is perhaps TRBD1 (5 bases). The germline V gene encodes CDR1 DFQATT and CDR2 SNEGSKA (reference sequence). CDR3 length equals 15 residues. V shed 2 bases and J shed 1 base, with 14 bases lying between them. The CDR3 DNA follows: TGCAGTGCTAGAAACGGCCCAGGGAGTAACTATGGCTACACCTTC. Its translation: CSARNGPGSNYGYTF.

This clonotype was found many times. V usage is TRBV7-8 and J usage is TRBJ1-2; TRBD1 agrees at 12 bases. Trimming removed 4 bases from V and 6 bases from J; junction bases left unmatched: 3. The germline gives CDR1 SGHVS, CDR2 FQNEAQ. The CDR3 totals 14 residues. CDR3 DNA sequence: TGTGCCAGCAGCTCGGGACAGGGGGCGCATGGCTACACCTTC. Translation: CASSSGQGAHGYTF.

This clonotype has ten or more counts. V and J are TRBV20-1 and TRBJ2-7; D is undetermined. CDR1 is DFQATT, CDR2 SNEGSKA, per germline (reference sequence). Trimming took off 3 bases at V and 2 bases at J, with 8 bases between the two ends. The CDR3 is made up of 12 amino acids. CDR3 amino acids: CSARKVPYEQYF. In DNA, the CDR3 is TGCAGTGCTAGGAAAGTCCCCTACGAGCAGTACTTC.

This clonotype was picked up many times. The chain combines TRBV7-2 with TRBJ2-5; 8 nucleotides line up with TRBD1. The length of the CDR3 is 13 residues. Germline values: CDR1 SGHTA, CDR2 FQGNSA. Trimming took 6 bases from V and 4 from J; bases not matched to a gene: 4. CDR3 nucleotide sequence: TGTGCCAGCAGGTCGACAGGGGTAGAGACCCAGTACTTC. It codes for CASRSTGVETQYF.